Listed below are T cell receptor beta chains from one sample, sequenced in a study of T cell responses to AZD1222 COVID-19 vaccine. Sequenced by immunoSEQ multiplex PCR; TCRdb stores in-frame clones only, minus some. The sample has about 91,000 clones; roughly 90% are singletons. Source: peripheral blood, taken 28 days after the second AZD1222 dose. Receptor source: an adult who received the AZD1222 COVID-19 vaccine. The CDR3 runs from the conserved cysteine through the conserved F or W. Fields, in order: clone size, V gene, D gene, J gene, CDR3 protein, CDR3 DNA. A D gene is named only where the DNA matches it firmly. Not every row has a clone size; where given, it reads once, few, many or a size class.

.	TRBV19	.	TRBJ2-3	CASSPTGTDTQYF	TGTGCCAGTAGCCCGACGGGCACAGATACGCAGTATTTT
.	TRBV7-2	.	TRBJ1-2	CASSLEVGPYGYTF	TGTGCCAGCAGCTTAGAAGTCGGGCCCTATGGCTACACCTTC
.	TRBV28	.	TRBJ1-1	CASTGHSEAFF	TGTGCCAGCACGGGGCACTCTGAAGCTTTCTTT
.	TRBV4-3	TRBD1	TRBJ1-2	CASSQEVGQGGLFRYTF	TGCGCCAGCAGCCAAGAGGTTGGACAGGGGGGACTTTTTCGCTACACCTTC
once	TRBV3-1/TRBV3-2	.	TRBJ1-3	CASSHQRIYLSGNTIYF	TGTGCCAGCAGCCATCAGAGGATATACCTCTCTGGAAACACCATATATTTT
few	TRBV15	.	TRBJ1-6	CATSRSSYNSPLHF	TGTGCCACCAGCAGGAGCTCCTATAATTCACCCCTCCACTTT
.	TRBV9	.	TRBJ2-7	CASSVGLGPSYEQYF	TGTGCCAGCAGCGTAGGACTAGGGCCCTCCTACGAGCAGTACTTC
.	TRBV13	.	TRBJ1-3	CASSRGRAGNTIYF	TGTGCCAGCAGTCGTGGTAGAGCCGGAAACACCATATATTTT
.	TRBV5-1	.	TRBJ2-3	CASSLPGSTDTQYF	TGCGCCAGCAGCTTGCCAGGGAGCACAGATACGCAGTATTTT
.	TRBV5-4	.	TRBJ1-2	CAIGGRANYGYTF	TGTGCCATCGGAGGAAGGGCTAACTATGGCTACACCTTC
.	TRBV9	.	TRBJ1-5	CASSAGYGDQPQHF	TGTGCCAGCAGCGCCGGGTATGGGGATCAGCCCCAGCATTTT
.	TRBV19	TRBD1	TRBJ1-5	CASRQGGPQHF	TGTGCCAGCCGACAGGGGGGGCCCCAGCATTTT
.	TRBV4-1	TRBD1	TRBJ2-1	CASSQDRTGVDNEQFF	TGCGCCAGCAGCCAAGATCGGACAGGGGTTGACAATGAGCAGTTCTTC
.	TRBV29-1	.	TRBJ1-5	CSVGMNGGSQPQHF	TGCAGCGTTGGGATGAACGGGGGAAGTCAGCCCCAGCATTTT
.	TRBV7-3	.	TRBJ1-1	CASSLLGSRTEAFF	TGTGCCAGCAGCTTACTGGGGAGTCGTACTGAAGCTTTCTTT
.	TRBV11-2	TRBD1	TRBJ1-6	CASSKETGAYNSPLHF	TGTGCCAGCAGTAAAGAGACAGGGGCTTATAATTCACCCCTCCACTTT
.	TRBV27	.	TRBJ2-2	CARDTGERDEYRGAKTGELFF	TGTGCCAGAGACACTGGGGAACGGGACGAGTACCGGGGGGCTAAGACCGGGGAGCTGTTTTTT
.	TRBV7-3	.	TRBJ1-2	CASSLNPTGGEQDGYTF	TGTGCCAGCAGCCTCAACCCAACCGGAGGGGAGCAGGATGGCTACACCTTC
.	TRBV5-8	.	TRBJ2-4	CASSVFRGVAKNIQYF	TGTGCCAGCAGCGTCTTTAGGGGCGTAGCCAAAAACATTCAGTACTTC
.	TRBV18	.	TRBJ1-2	CASSPPVAGYTF	TGTGCCAGCTCACCACCCGTGGCGGGCTACACCTTC
.	TRBV5-6	TRBD1	TRBJ1-1	CASSFLSTGAKITEAFF	TGTGCCAGCAGCTTTCTGAGTACAGGGGCCAAAATCACTGAAGCTTTCTTT
.	TRBV6-5	.	TRBJ1-3	CASSPDWDSGNTIYF	TGTGCCAGCAGCCCCGACTGGGACTCTGGAAACACCATATATTTT
.	TRBV5-1	.	TRBJ2-5	CASSLTQGFQETQYF	TGCGCCAGCAGCTTGACACAGGGATTCCAAGAGACCCAGTACTTC
.	TRBV7-3	.	TRBJ2-2	CASSLRWNTGELFF	TGTGCCAGCAGCTTAAGGTGGAACACCGGGGAGCTGTTTTTT
.	TRBV5-8	TRBD1	TRBJ2-5	CASSFAQGDTQETQYF	TGTGCCAGCAGCTTTGCGCAGGGGGACACCCAAGAGACCCAGTACTTC
once	TRBV5-5	TRBD1	TRBJ1-5	CASSPQKGARDQPQHF	TGTGCCAGCAGCCCCCAGAAGGGGGCCCGGGATCAGCCCCAGCATTTT
.	TRBV9	.	TRBJ2-1	CASSTRYNEQFF	TGTGCCAGCAGCACGCGCTACAATGAGCAGTTCTTC
.	TRBV14	.	TRBJ2-2	CASSPRARTGELFF	TGTGCCAGCAGCCCCAGGGCTAGGACCGGGGAGCTGTTTTTT
once	TRBV6-6	.	TRBJ1-2	CASSLDSAYGYTF	TGTGCCAGCAGTTTGGACAGCGCGTACGGCTACACCTTC
.	TRBV5-4	.	TRBJ1-3	CASSLVPDRNTIYF	TGTGCCAGCAGCTTGGTCCCGGACCGAAACACCATATATTTT
.	TRBV23-1	TRBD1	TRBJ1-5	CASSREDRGRVMSNQPQHF	TGCGCCAGCAGTCGCGAGGACAGGGGAAGGGTTATGAGCAATCAGCCCCAGCATTTT
.	TRBV12-3/TRBV12-4	TRBD1	TRBJ1-2	CASQTGVEGYTF	TGTGCCAGCCAAACAGGGGTGGAGGGCTACACCTTC
.	TRBV10-3	.	TRBJ2-1	CAIMQGPRSYNEQFF	TGTGCCATTATGCAGGGGCCGCGCTCCTACAATGAGCAGTTCTTC
.	TRBV3-1/TRBV3-2	.	TRBJ2-3	CASSQVPGTSTDTQYF	TGTGCCAGCAGCCAAGTCCCAGGAACTAGCACAGATACGCAGTATTTT
.	TRBV5-1	.	TRBJ2-3	CASSPPGGNTDTQYF	TGCGCCAGCAGCCCGCCGGGCGGGAACACAGATACGCAGTATTTT
.	TRBV28	TRBD1	TRBJ1-1	CASSLGDREYTEAFF	TGTGCCAGCAGTTTGGGGGACAGGGAATACACTGAAGCTTTCTTT
.	TRBV6-4	TRBD2	TRBJ2-2	CASSRTGGDTGELFF	TGTGCCAGCAGTCGCACGGGGGGGGACACCGGGGAGCTGTTTTTT
.	TRBV6-5	.	TRBJ2-7	CASSYPGRAYEQYF	TGTGCCAGCAGTTACCCGGGACGAGCCTACGAGCAGTACTTC
.	TRBV6-4	.	TRBJ2-5	CASSDPSRQVHQETQYF	TGTGCCAGCAGTGACCCATCCAGACAGGTCCACCAAGAGACCCAGTACTTC
.	TRBV11-2	TRBD2	TRBJ2-1	CASSLEARRGFSYNEQFF	TGTGCCAGCAGCTTAGAGGCTCGGCGGGGGTTCTCCTACAATGAGCAGTTCTTC
.	TRBV5-1	.	TRBJ2-5	CASSPSPQGETQYF	TGCGCCAGCAGCCCCAGTCCTCAGGGAGAGACCCAGTACTTC
.	TRBV4-3	.	TRBJ1-4	CASSLGQSNEKLFF	TGCGCCAGCAGCTTAGGACAGAGTAATGAAAAACTGTTTTTT